This entry lists 18 T cell receptor beta chains sequenced from one sample in a study of vaccination effects on CD4 cells after COVID-19. No antigen is known for these receptors. Isolating CD4+ T cells followed 9 to 11 days of culture. The data were produced by immunoSEQ multiplex PCR, yet TCRdb's version contains in-frame clones alone and is incomplete. The repertoire holds 45,000 to 60,000 clones, approximately 80% seen once, with about an eighth in the top ten. Specimen: CD4+ T cells from PBMCs cultured without peptide, collected before COVID-19 vaccination. Receptors were obtained from a human donor who had a prior SARS-CoV-2 infection.

The chain uses TRBV30 and TRBJ2-7; 9 positions agree with TRBD2. Germline V gene lookup returns CDR1 GTSNPN and CDR2 SVGIG (reference sequence). Trimming removed 3 bases from V and 2 bases from J; junction bases left unmatched: 2. This CDR3 has 13 amino acids. DNA of the CDR3: TGTGCCTGGAGGCTAGCGGGGCCCTACGAGCAGTACTTC. This encodes CAWRLAGPYEQYF.

The V and J genes are TRBV6-5 and TRBJ1-6; D may be TRBD1 (5 bases). Germline assignment: CDR1 MNHEY and CDR2 SVGAGI. The CDR3 loop spans 13 amino acids. Deletions cut 6 bases from V and 7 bases from J, with 10 bases between. CDR3 residues: CASSNRWNSPLHF. CDR3 in DNA: TGTGCCAGCAGCAACAGGTGGAATTCACCCCTCCACTTT.

J is TRBJ2-6 and V is TRBV5-4; D ambiguous. This CDR3 region has 16 residues. The V gene lost 0 bases and the J gene lost 0 bases, with 7 bases spanning the gap. The germline gives CDR1 SGHNT, CDR2 YYREEE (reference sequence). CDR3 amino acids: CASSLAFGSGANVLTF. The CDR3 DNA follows: TGTGCCAGCAGCTTGGCCTTTGGCTCTGGGGCCAACGTCCTGACTTTC.

The V call is TRBV7-2, the J call TRBJ2-1; 7 bases fit TRBD2. The V gene end was trimmed by 6 bases and the J gene end by 10 bases; junction bases not matched to a gene: 9. The V gene's germline CDR1 is SGHTA and CDR2 FQGNSA. CDR3 length equals 13 residues. The CDR3 coding sequence is TGTACCAGCAGACGGGAGGCGGTGGGGGAGCAGTTCTTC. Its translation: CTSRREAVGEQFF.

The rearrangement uses TRBV18 and TRBJ2-4; D may be TRBD1 (5 bases). The germline CDR1 and CDR2 sequences are KGHSH and LQKENI. The CDR3 is 14 amino acids. The V end was cut by 3 bases, the J end by 9 bases, with 15 bases between. In DNA form, the CDR3 reads TGTGCCAGCTCACCCCAGGGTTATACAAGCATTCAGTACTTC. Protein sequence: CASSPQGYTSIQYF.

This chain links TRBV6-1 with TRBJ2-7; 7 bases fit TRBD1. CDR1 is MNHNS and CDR2 is SASEGT in the germline V gene. V lost 2 bases and J lost 0; bases outside the gene matches: 4. CDR3 length: 15 residues. CDR3 residues: CASSEQPGGSYEQYF. The CDR3 coding sequence is TGTGCCAGCAGTGAACAGCCAGGGGGCTCCTACGAGCAGTACTTC.

This clone was detected a few times. The V gene is TRBV6-6, the J gene TRBJ2-7; D may be TRBD1 or TRBD2 (7 bases each). The V end lost 4 bases, the J end lost 3 bases, and 19 bases lay between the germline ends. The CDR3 consists of 16 residues. Germline values: CDR1 MNHNY, CDR2 SVGAGI (reference sequence). CDR3 DNA: TGTGCCAGCAGTTTAAGCGGGACAGAAAGAGGCTACGAGCAGTACTTC. Translated: CASSLSGTERGYEQYF.

This clone was observed once. CDR3 sequence: CASSLALAITGELFF. The CDR3 coding sequence is TGTGCCAGCAGCTTAGCGCTAGCTATCACCGGGGAGCTGTTTTTT. V and J are TRBV11-2 and TRBJ2-2; D possibly corresponds to TRBD2 (5 bases). With 1 base removed from V and 4 bases from J, the gap between germline ends came to 10 bases. The CDR3 length is 15 residues. Per germline, CDR1 SGHAT and CDR2 FQNNGV. Drawing the rest from reference TRBV11-2 and TRBJ2-2, the complete variable domain is EAGVAQSPRYKIIEKRQSVAFWCNPISGHATLYWYQQILGQGPKLLIQFQNNGVVDDSQLPKDRFSAERLKGVDSTLKIQPAKLEDSAVYLCASSLALAITGELFFGEGSRLTVL.

This clone has more than one count but fewer than ten. The chain couples TRBV27 to TRBJ1-1; possibly TRBD1 for D (6 bases). V lost 2 bases and J 11 bases, leaving 18 bases between the germline ends. CDR3 length: 14 amino acids. Germline V CDR1 and CDR2: MNHEY, SMNVEV (reference sequence). The CDR3 loop is CASSLADSRAQAFF. The CDR3 DNA is TGTGCCAGCAGTTTAGCGGACAGTCGGGCACAGGCTTTCTTT.

The chain is built from TRBV7-2 and TRBJ2-1; a possible D gene is TRBD2 (5 bases). The CDR3 extends over 14 amino acids. Germline lookup yields CDR1 SGHTA and CDR2 FQGNSA. V was clipped by 2 bases and J by 2 bases, with 7 bases between them. The CDR3 coding sequence is TGTGCCAGCAGCTTAAGCGGCGCCTACAATGAGCAGTTCTTC. Protein sequence: CASSLSGAYNEQFF.

Only a few counts were recorded for this clone. The V gene is TRBV5-1, the J gene TRBJ1-5; perhaps TRBD1 as D (6 bases). The length of the CDR3 is 14 residues. Trimming cost V 2 bases and J 6 bases, with 12 bases left between them. Germline loops: CDR1 SGHRS, CDR2 YFSETQ. The CDR3 bases are TGCGCCAGCAGCTTATCAGGGGAGGCTCAGCCCCAGCATTTT. Protein sequence: CASSLSGEAQPQHF.

The chain carries TRBV4-2 and TRBJ2-3; 13 bases fit TRBD2. The germline V gene has CDR1 LGHNA and CDR2 YNFKEQ. The CDR3 contains 18 residues. Unmatched junction bases numbered 10, after V lost 2 bases and J lost 5 bases. CDR3 nucleotides: TGTGCCAGCAGCCAATCTCCCACTAGCGGGGGGGCCATAGATACGCAGTATTTT. It translates to CASSQSPTSGGAIDTQYF.

This clone has more than one count but fewer than ten. As DNA, the CDR3 is TGCGCCAGCAGGCCAAGGGAGAATGAAAAACTGTTTTTT. This encodes CASRPRENEKLFF. The J gene is TRBJ1-4, the V gene TRBV23-1; no reliable D call. TRBV23-1 is assigned to the ORF class and has an uncertain function. The CDR3 consists of 13 residues. Trimming stripped 6 bases from V and 5 bases from J, with 10 bases between.

The gene calls are TRBV6-2 or TRBV6-3 and TRBJ2-7; TRBD2 aligns across 7 bases. The CDR3 runs 17 residues. Germline assignment: CDR1 MNHEY and CDR2 SVGEGT. V gave up 5 bases and J gave up 0 bases; unmatched junction bases: 13. The CDR3 sequence: CASSPRLRAGTSYEQYF. The CDR3 DNA reads TGTGCCAGCAGTCCACGACTCCGAGCGGGGACCTCCTACGAGCAGTACTTC.

The chain combines TRBV5-5 with TRBJ2-7; no firm D call. The CDR3 spans 15 residues. Trimming cost V 2 bases and J 1 base, with 13 bases left between them. The germline gives CDR1 SGHKS, CDR2 YYEKEE (reference sequence). In nucleotides, the CDR3 is TGTGCCAGCAGCTTTAGGGCAGGTTTATCCTACGAGCAGTACTTC. This encodes CASSFRAGLSYEQYF.

The chain joins TRBV7-2 to TRBJ2-1; 7 nucleotides align to TRBD2. From germline, CDR1 is SGHTA and CDR2 FQGNSA. The CDR3 has 17 residues. The J segment lost 2 bases and the V segment lost 0 bases, leaving 7 bases of the junction unmatched. CDR3 residues: CASSLAFSGTTYNEQFF. DNA for the CDR3: TGTGCCAGCAGCTTAGCGTTCTCGGGGACTACCTACAATGAGCAGTTCTTC.

The J gene is TRBJ2-5, the V gene TRBV11-1, with 13 positions matching TRBD2. Germline V gene sequence: CDR1 SGHAT, CDR2 FQDESV (reference sequence). V lost 5 bases and J lost 5; bases outside the gene matches: 8. The CDR3 consists of 16 residues. CDR3 loop: CASSIRLAGGIETQYF. Here the CDR3 DNA reads TGTGCCAGCAGCATCAGACTAGCGGGGGGCATCGAGACCCAGTACTTC.

This chain links TRBV7-8 with TRBJ2-5; D not resolved. V lost 5 bases, J lost 3 bases, and 16 bases lay in between. CDR1 is SGHVS and CDR2 is FQNEAQ in the germline V gene. The CDR3 has 15 amino acids. CDR3 in amino acids: CASSPRRWTKETQYF. In nucleotides, the CDR3 is TGTGCCAGCAGCCCTCGGCGGTGGACGAAAGAGACCCAGTACTTC.